The 8 T cell receptor beta chains reported below all come from one sample, sequenced in a study of CD8 T cells in Susac syndrome. Reverse transcription of about 0.45 to 1 ug RNA used random hexamers. TCRdb reprocessed the immunoSEQ multiplex PCR reads with MiXCR, giving one entry per CDR3 protein. The sample has about 80,000 distinct CDR3 sequences; around 94% are singletons. Material for sequencing was CD8+ T cells from PBMCs. These receptors originate from a human donor with Susac syndrome.

This clonotype is a singleton in its sample. The chain couples TRBV7-9 to TRBJ1-2, with D hard to call. The germline V gene has CDR1 SEHNR and CDR2 FQNEAQ (reference sequence). Trimming took 10 bases from V and 2 from J, leaving 17 bases between them. CDR3 size: 14 residues. In DNA form, the CDR3 reads TGTGCCATCCACCCAAGAACAAAAAACTATGGCTACACCTTC. It translates to CAIHPRTKNYGYTF.

V is TRBV7-9 and J is TRBJ2-3; weak D call: TRBD2 (6 bases). CDR1 is SEHNR and CDR2 is FQNEAQ in the germline V gene (reference sequence). V dropped 3 bases and J dropped 0 bases, with 10 bases sitting between them. CDR3 length: 15 amino acids. In nucleotides, the CDR3 is TGTGCCAGCAGCTTTCCGGGAGTTAGCACAGATACGCAGTATTTT. It encodes CASSFPGVSTDTQYF.

A single count supports this clonotype. The V call is TRBV5-6, the J call TRBJ2-5; 14 bases agree with TRBD2. Losses at the gene ends were 3 bases for V and 2 bases for J; bases not matched to a gene: 12. Germline V gives CDR1 SGHDT, CDR2 YYEEEE. This CDR3 comprises 19 residues. CDR3 in DNA: TGTGCCAGCAGCTCCCGGACTAGCGGGGGGATCCTCGTTCAAGAGACCCAGTACTTC. This sequence encodes CASSSRTSGGILVQETQYF.

The chain combines TRBV7-9 with TRBJ1-2; unclear D gene. This CDR3 has 11 amino acids. Germline CDR1 SEHNR, CDR2 FQNEAQ (reference sequence). Trimming shortened V by 3 bases and J by 7 bases, and 6 bases separated the two germline ends. For the CDR3, the DNA is TGTGCCAGCAGCTTGGCAGGTGGCTACACCTTC. Its translation is CASSLAGGYTF.

The rearrangement links TRBV5-6 to TRBJ2-5, with 16 positions matching TRBD2. Trimming at V came to 6 bases and at J to 5 bases, leaving 4 bases not matched to a gene. CDR3 size: 15 residues. CDR1 and CDR2 from the germline V gene are SGHDT and YYEEEE. The CDR3 region is CASTGLAGGPETQYF. DNA of the CDR3: TGTGCCAGCACGGGACTAGCGGGAGGGCCGGAGACCCAGTACTTC. Combining the CDR3 with reference TRBV5-6 and TRBJ2-5 gives the whole variable domain DAGVTQSPTHLIKTRGQQVTLRCSPKSGHDTVSWYQQALGQGPQFIFQYYEEEERQRGNFPDRFSGHQFPNYSSELNVNALLLGDSALYLCASTGLAGGPETQYFGPGTRLLVL.

In nucleotides, the CDR3 is TGCGCCAGCGCCGAGACGGGTACCGGGGCCAACGTCCTGACTTTC. Amino acids: CASAETGTGANVLTF. The V call is TRBV5-1, the J call TRBJ2-6; D unclear. From germline, CDR1 is SGHRS and CDR2 YFSETQ. The V end lost 7 bases, the J end lost 4 bases, and 15 bases lay between the germline ends. The CDR3 totals 15 residues. Together with reference TRBV5-1 and TRBJ2-6, the CDR3 gives the full variable domain: KAGVTQTPRYLIKTRGQQVTLSCSPISGHRSVSWYQQTPGQGLQFLFEYFSETQRNKGNFPGRFSGRQFSNSRSEMNVSTLELGDSALYLCASAETGTGANVLTFGAGSRLTVL.

The rearrangement joins TRBV28 to TRBJ2-7; D is tentatively TRBD1 or TRBD2 (5 bases each). Trimming cost V 1 base and J 0 bases, with 19 bases left between them. This CDR3 is built from 18 residues. The V gene's germline CDR1 is MDHEN and CDR2 SYDVKM. As DNA, the CDR3 is TGTGCCAGCAGTTTATTTGGGACCGGTGGGGTGGGCTCCTACGAGCAGTACTTC. Its protein product is CASSLFGTGGVGSYEQYF.

V gene TRBV4-2 combines with J gene TRBJ1-2; 9 bases are a match to TRBD1. Germline V CDR1 and CDR2: LGHNA, YNFKEQ. The V and J ends lost 0 bases and 4 bases, in that order; junction bases with no gene match: 3. CDR3 length: 15 amino acids. The CDR3 region has the DNA TGTGCCAGCAGCCAAGAGGGGGACAGGGCCTATGGCTACACCTTC. Its translation is CASSQEGDRAYGYTF.